This TCR beta chain was captured by sequencing in a study of shared clonotypes between healthy human individuals. This clone has a single count. What it binds is unknown. Original data processing: Junction-only sequences produced by ImmunoSEQ had no quality scores, so filtering differed. This table comes from immunoSEQ multiplex PCR, and its TCRdb copy is limited to in-frame clones, with some not included. The V and J calls and the clone size are those of that table, but D and trimming were determined from the DNA. Among about a million clones listed, over 75% were seen once. The CDR3 runs to 14 residues. Trimming stripped 2 bases from V and 3 bases from J, with 9 bases between. CDR1 and CDR2 from the germline V gene are SGHTA and FQGNSA. Study-wide results and limits: The genetic and exposure-history diversity represented was limited by few donors.

A CD45RA+ naive subset and a CD45RA-negative memory subset were split from CD4+ cells. Sequences were obtained from memory CD4+ T cells sorted from blood. Indicated subset: CD45RA-negative fraction. This sequence originates from a man between 18 and 29 years old in good health. The chain has TRBV7-2 and TRBJ2-3; D not resolved. In DNA, the CDR3 is TGTGCCAGCAGCTTACCATGGAGAACAGATACGCAGTATTTT. It encodes CASSLPWRTDTQYF.